This T cell receptor (beta chain) was recorded in a study of blood T cell repertoires in COVID-19 (dated by TCRdb to the early 2020s). Describing the broader study: The collaborator samples originated in the United States, Italy and Spain and spanned the acute and convalescent phases of COVID-19. The material from the prospective study consisted of cDNA or gDNA derived from T cells, B-cell-depleted T cells, or PBMCs. Sample metadata almost always included a de-identified subject ID, COVID-19 status, age in years and sex. The dataset comprised deeply sampled blood TCRbeta repertoires from subjects exposed to, actively infected with, or recovered from COVID-19. The repertoires were released in a freely available public database meant as a resource for research on the immune response to SARS-CoV-2. The samples were drawn from the first 160 participants of the ongoing ImmuneRACE study and from 950 to 1,500 subjects provided by 6 global collaborators. Where available, HLA class I and class II types were taken from metadata supplied by the sample provider and were not determined by assay-based typing. The research as a whole found: Clinical and demographic metadata were provided uncurated, with the amount varying by source and participant.

A second Seattle source provided samples from volunteer blood donors who had recovered from COVID-19. Each collaborating institution followed its own protocols to collect whole blood in K2EDTA tubes. For TCRbeta analysis, collaborators shipped samples as frozen whole blood, isolated PBMCs, or DNA extracted from either of those sample types. The CDR3 has 14 amino acids, counting the end cysteine and phenylalanine. This entry keeps only the CDR3 DNA: 42 bases, framed from base 1. From V the trimming removes 3 bases and from J it removes 3 bases, while the gene matches leave 3 bases of the junction unaccounted for. The germline V gene gives CDR1 as MNHEY and CDR2 as SVGAGI. TCRbeta CDR3 regions were amplified from genomic DNA using the immunoSEQ Assay, a bias-controlled multiplex PCR. The original methods were these. The number of nucleated cells in each sample was estimated by amplification of reference gene primers within the assay. To quantify the absolute abundance of each unique TCRbeta CDR3 rearrangement, sequence reads were collapsed and filtered. For each sample, productive Simpson clonality was calculated as the square root of Simpson's diversity index over productive rearrangements. Imported from immuneACCESS, the table was reduced by TCRdb to in-frame sequences with V and J called. These copies leave out some clones; in studies compared against another copy, an unresolved V gene accounts for under half, and the cause of the remainder is not known. V and J calls and clone size are given by that table; D and trimming were obtained from the DNA. For this sample the table gives more than 120,000 clones, of which 87% were detected only once. The ten largest account for roughly 37% of the sample.

A word on this clone: This clone's antigen is unknown. Qualities for individual bases were not recorded, and no much larger clone is one base off.

Sequenced material: peripheral blood. The sequence was obtained from a man aged 45-65 years who had recovered from COVID-19. The chain employs TRBV6-5 and TRBJ2-3; 7 central nucleotides agree with TRBD2. The CDR3: CASSYGGGTDTQYF. The bases are TGTGCCAGCAGTTATGGGGGGGGGACAGATACGCAGTATTTT.